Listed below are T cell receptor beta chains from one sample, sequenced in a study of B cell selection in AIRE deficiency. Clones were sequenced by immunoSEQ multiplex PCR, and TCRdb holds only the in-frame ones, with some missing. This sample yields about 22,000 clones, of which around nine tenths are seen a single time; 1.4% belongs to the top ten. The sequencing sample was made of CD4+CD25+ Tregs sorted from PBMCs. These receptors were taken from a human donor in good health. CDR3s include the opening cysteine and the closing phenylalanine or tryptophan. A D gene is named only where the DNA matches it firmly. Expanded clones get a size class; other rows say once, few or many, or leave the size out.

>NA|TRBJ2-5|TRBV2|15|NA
CASRSPGVKQETQYF
TGTGCCAGCAGGAGCCCAGGGGTAAAGCAAGAGACCCAGTACTTC
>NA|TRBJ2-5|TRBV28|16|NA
CASSEAGPDAQETQYF
TGTGCCAGCAGTGAGGCGGGGCCGGACGCCCAAGAGACCCAGTACTTC
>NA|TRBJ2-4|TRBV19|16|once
CASSIDPTGSKNIQYF
TGTGCCAGTAGTATCGATCCCACGGGGTCCAAAAACATTCAGTACTTC
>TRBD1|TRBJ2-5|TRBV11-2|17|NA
CASSLVQTGAYQETQYF
TGTGCCAGCAGCTTAGTCCAGACAGGGGCCTACCAAGAGACCCAGTACTTC
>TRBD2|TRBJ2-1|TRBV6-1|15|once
CASRAAGGRRNEQFF
TGTGCCAGCAGGGCAGCGGGAGGAAGAAGGAATGAGCAGTTCTTC
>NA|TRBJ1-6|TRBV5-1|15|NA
CASSLVPGYNSPLHF
TGCGCCAGCAGCTTGGTTCCAGGGTATAATTCACCCCTCCACTTT
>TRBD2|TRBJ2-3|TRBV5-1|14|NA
CASSRLAGPDTQYF
TGCGCCAGCAGCCGACTAGCGGGTCCAGATACGCAGTATTTT
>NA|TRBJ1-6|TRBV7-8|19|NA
CASSLGPTGRSSYNSPLHF
TGTGCCAGCAGCTTAGGACCCACGGGCCGGAGCTCCTATAATTCACCCCTCCACTTT
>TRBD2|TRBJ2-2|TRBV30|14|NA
CACIAGGGGGELFF
TGTGCCTGTATAGCGGGAGGAGGGGGCGGGGAGCTGTTTTTT
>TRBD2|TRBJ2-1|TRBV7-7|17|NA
CASSPRPRASGRNEQFF
TGTGCTAGCAGCCCTCGCCCACGGGCTAGCGGGAGGAATGAGCAGTTCTTC
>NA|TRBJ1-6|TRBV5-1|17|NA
CASSLEGGVYRDSPLHF
TGCGCCAGCAGCTTGGAGGGGGGTGTGTACCGGGATTCACCCCTCCACTTT
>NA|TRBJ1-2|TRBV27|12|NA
CATRQEDYGYTF
TGTGCCACCAGACAGGAAGACTATGGCTACACCTTC
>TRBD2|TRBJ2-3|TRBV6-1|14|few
CASSEASGGDTQYF
TGTGCCAGCAGTGAAGCTAGCGGGGGAGATACGCAGTATTTT
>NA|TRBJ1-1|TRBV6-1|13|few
CASSVRDNTEAFF
TGTGCCAGCAGTGTCAGGGATAACACTGAAGCTTTCTTT
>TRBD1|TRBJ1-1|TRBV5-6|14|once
CASSETGRYTEAFF
TGTGCCAGCAGCGAGACAGGGAGATACACTGAAGCTTTCTTT
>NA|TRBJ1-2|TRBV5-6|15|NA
CASSFGRGGLIGYTF
TGTGCCAGCAGCTTCGGAAGGGGCGGATTGATTGGCTACACCTTC
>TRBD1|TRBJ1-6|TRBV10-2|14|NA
CASSETGGAPPLHF
TGCGCCAGCAGTGAGACAGGGGGCGCTCCACCCCTCCACTTT
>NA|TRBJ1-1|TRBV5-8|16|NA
CASSFSGVGEWTEAFF
TGTGCCAGCAGCTTTTCAGGGGTGGGAGAGTGGACTGAAGCTTTCTTT
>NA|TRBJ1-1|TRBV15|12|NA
CATTETGGRAFF
TGTGCCACCACCGAAACGGGGGGAAGGGCTTTCTTT
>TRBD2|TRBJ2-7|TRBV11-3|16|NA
CASSLQRAGPSYEQYF
TGTGCCAGCAGCTTACAGCGAGCGGGACCATCCTACGAGCAGTACTTC
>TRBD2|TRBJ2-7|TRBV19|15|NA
CASSIRTSGPYEQYF
TGTGCCAGTAGTATACGGACTAGCGGACCCTACGAGCAGTACTTC
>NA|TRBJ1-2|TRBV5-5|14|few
CASRSTALNYGYTF
TGTGCCAGCAGGTCGACAGCCCTTAACTATGGCTACACCTTC
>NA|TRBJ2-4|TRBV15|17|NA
CATSRDRTSPVRNIQYF
TGTGCCACCAGCAGAGATAGAACAAGTCCGGTTCGCAACATTCAGTACTTC
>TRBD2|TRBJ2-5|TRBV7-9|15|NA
CASSLVAGGQETQYF
TGTGCCAGCAGCTTAGTAGCGGGGGGTCAGGAGACCCAGTACTTC
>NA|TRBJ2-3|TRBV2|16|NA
CASSDNAGSSTDTQYF
TGTGCCAGCAGTGACAACGCGGGCTCTAGCACAGATACGCAGTATTTT
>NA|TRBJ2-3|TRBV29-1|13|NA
CSPRRYLTDTQYF
TGCAGCCCCAGGCGCTATCTGACAGATACGCAGTATTTT
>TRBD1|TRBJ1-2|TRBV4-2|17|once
CASSQKALPGQGYGYTF
TGTGCCAGCAGTCAAAAAGCCTTACCGGGACAGGGGTACGGCTACACCTTC
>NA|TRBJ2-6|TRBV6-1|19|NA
CASNDPLDNREAGANVLTF
TGTGCCAGCAATGACCCTTTGGACAACAGGGAGGCTGGGGCCAACGTCCTGACTTTC
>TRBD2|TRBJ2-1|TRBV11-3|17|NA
CASSPGAGLAGENEQFF
TGTGCCAGCAGCCCGGGAGCGGGACTAGCGGGAGAGAATGAGCAGTTCTTC
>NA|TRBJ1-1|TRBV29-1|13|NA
CSVRADLYTEAFF
TGCAGCGTTCGGGCGGACCTCTACACTGAAGCTTTCTTT
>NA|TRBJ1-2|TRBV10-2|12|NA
CASSDRNYGYTF
TGCGCCAGCAGTGACCGGAATTACGGCTACACCTTC
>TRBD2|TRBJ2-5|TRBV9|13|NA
CASSVGGQETQYF
TGTGCCAGCAGCGTGGGGGGGCAAGAGACCCAGTACTTC
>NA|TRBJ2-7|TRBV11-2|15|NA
CASSLVGTYYYEQYF
TGTGCCAGCAGCTTGGTGGGGACCTACTACTACGAGCAGTACTTC
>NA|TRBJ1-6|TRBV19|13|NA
CASGAVYNSPLHF
TGTGCCAGTGGGGCAGTCTATAATTCACCCCTCCACTTT
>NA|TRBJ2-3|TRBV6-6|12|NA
CASRSRTDTQYF
TGTGCCAGCAGGAGCCGGACAGATACGCAGTATTTT